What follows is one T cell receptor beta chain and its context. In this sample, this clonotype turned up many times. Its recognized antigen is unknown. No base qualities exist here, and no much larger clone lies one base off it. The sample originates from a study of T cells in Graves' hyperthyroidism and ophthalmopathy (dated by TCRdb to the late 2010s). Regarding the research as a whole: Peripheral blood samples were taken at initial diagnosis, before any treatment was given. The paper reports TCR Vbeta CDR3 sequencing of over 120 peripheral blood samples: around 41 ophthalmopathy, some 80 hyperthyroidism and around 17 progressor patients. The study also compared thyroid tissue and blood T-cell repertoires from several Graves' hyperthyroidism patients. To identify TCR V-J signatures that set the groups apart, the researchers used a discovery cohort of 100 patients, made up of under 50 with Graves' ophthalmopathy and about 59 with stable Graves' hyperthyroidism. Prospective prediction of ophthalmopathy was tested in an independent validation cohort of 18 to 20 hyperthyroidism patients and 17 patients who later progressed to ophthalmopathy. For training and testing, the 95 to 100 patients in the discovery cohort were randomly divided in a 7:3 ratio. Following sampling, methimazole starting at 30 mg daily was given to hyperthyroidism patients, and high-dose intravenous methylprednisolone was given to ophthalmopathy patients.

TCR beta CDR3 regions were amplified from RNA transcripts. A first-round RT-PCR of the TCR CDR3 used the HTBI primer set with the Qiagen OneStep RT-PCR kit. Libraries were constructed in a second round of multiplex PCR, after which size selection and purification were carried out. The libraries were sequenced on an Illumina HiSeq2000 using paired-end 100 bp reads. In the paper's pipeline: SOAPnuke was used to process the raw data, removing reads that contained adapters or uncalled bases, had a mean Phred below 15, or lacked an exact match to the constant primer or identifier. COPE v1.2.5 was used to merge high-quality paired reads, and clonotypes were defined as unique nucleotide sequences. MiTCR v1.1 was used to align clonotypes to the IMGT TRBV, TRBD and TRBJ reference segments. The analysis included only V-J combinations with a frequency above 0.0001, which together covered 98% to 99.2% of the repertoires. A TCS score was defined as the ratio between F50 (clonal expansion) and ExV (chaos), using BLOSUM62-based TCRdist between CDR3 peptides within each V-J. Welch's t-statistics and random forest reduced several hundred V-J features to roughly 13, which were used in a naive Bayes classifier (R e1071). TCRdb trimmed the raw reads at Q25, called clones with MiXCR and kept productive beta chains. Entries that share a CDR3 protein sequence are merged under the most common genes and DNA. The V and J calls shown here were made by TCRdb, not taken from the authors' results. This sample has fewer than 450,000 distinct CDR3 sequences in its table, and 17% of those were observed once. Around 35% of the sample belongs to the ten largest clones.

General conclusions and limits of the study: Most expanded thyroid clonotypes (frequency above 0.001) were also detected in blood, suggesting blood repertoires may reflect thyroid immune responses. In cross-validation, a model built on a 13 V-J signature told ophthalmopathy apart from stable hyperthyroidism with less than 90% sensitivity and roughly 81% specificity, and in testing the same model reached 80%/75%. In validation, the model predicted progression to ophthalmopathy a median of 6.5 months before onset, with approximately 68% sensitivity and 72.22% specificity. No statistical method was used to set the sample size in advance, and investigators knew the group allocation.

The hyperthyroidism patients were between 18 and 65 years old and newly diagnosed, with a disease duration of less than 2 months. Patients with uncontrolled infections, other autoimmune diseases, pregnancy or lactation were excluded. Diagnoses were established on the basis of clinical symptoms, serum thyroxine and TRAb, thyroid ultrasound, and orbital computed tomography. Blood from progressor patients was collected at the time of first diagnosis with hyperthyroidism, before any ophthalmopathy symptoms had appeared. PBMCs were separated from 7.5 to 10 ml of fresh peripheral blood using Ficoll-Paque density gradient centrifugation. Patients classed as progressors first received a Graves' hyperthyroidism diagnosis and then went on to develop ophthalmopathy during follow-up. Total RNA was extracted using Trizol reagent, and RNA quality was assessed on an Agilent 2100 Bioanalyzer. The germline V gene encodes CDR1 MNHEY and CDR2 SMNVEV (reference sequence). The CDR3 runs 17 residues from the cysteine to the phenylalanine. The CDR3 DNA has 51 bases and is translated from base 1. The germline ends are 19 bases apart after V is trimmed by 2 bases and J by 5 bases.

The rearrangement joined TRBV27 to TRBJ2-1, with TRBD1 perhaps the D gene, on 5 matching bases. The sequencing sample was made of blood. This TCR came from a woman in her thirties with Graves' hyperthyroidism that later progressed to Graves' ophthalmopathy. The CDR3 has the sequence CASSLVEAGFANNEQFF. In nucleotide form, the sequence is TGTGCCAGCAGTTTAGTAGAGGCAGGGTTTGCCAACAATGAGCAGTTCTTC.